This T cell receptor beta chain stems from a study of blood T cells in healthy people across ages. Comment on this clonotype: The antigen is unknown.

Through a sample-barcoded 5' primer and a J-beta primer mix, a second PCR was run for roughly 6 to 12 cycles. Per sample, CDR3-containing paired-end reads numbered at least 2.5 million. Each CDR3 protein is one row after TCRdb ran MiXCR on the 5' RACE reads. The sample lists 800,000 or so distinct CDR3 sequences; roughly 46% were seen once. Findings and limits, study-wide: More naive CD4+ cells and higher diversity marked long-lived donors relative to aged donors.

Healthy individuals of Caucasian origin from Russia, aged roughly 6 to 100, served as donors. Peripheral blood from each donor was collected in a volume of roughly 9.8 milliliters. This CDR3 region has 14 residues. The origin of this receptor is an older man in good health. The chain has TRBV12-3 or TRBV12-4 and TRBJ2-5, with a tentative D call TRBD2 (5 bases). The J call may be faulty, since TRBJ2-1 better matches the DNA end. The sample consisted of blood. The CDR3 reads CASRGPPSTETQFF. The CDR3 DNA reads TGTGCCAGTCGAGGGCCCCCTTCAACAGAGACCCAGTTCTTC.